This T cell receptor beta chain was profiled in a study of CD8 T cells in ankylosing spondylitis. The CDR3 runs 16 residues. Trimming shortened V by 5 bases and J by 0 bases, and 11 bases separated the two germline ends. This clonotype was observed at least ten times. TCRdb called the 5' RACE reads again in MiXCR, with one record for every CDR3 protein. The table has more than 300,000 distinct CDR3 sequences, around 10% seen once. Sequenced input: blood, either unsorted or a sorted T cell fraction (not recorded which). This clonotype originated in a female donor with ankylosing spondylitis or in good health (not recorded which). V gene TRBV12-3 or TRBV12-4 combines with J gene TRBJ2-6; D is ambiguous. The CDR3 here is CASSDERYSGANVLTF. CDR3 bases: TGTGCCAGCAGTGACGAGAGGTACTCTGGGGCCAACGTCCTGACTTTC.